This is a list of T cell receptor beta chains from one sample in a study of post-analysis software for immune sequencing data. TCRdb fed the PCR reads into MiXCR, producing one record per CDR3 protein. The sample lists about 820,000 distinct CDR3 sequences, about 50% occurring once. Sequenced sample: blood. Receptor source: a girl aged 10-17 years with multiple sclerosis. CDR3s include the opening cysteine and the closing phenylalanine or tryptophan. D genes are given only for firm matches. Not all rows give a size; the values are once, few, many and, for expanded clones, a class.

TRBD1	TRBV29-1	.	TRBJ2-1	TGCAGCGTTGAGTTGGACAGGGGCTACAATGAGCAGTGCTTC	CSVELDRGYNEQCF
.	TRBV5-1	.	TRBJ1-5	TGCGCCAGCAGCTTGGTGGCCGACGGGCAGCCCCAGCATTTT	CASSLVADGQPQHF
TRBD1	TRBV9	.	TRBJ2-1	TGTGCCAGCAGCCTACGGGACAGGGAAAGTTACAATGAGCAGTTCTTC	CASSLRDRESYNEQFF
.	TRBV6-5	.	TRBJ1-6	TGTGCCAGCAGAAAACACAGGGAGAATTCACCCCTCCACTTT	CASRKHRENSPLHF
TRBD1	TRBV5-1	few	TRBJ2-7	TGCGCCAGCAGCTACGACCGGGACAGGGGCTCCTACGAGCAGTACTTC	CASSYDRDRGSYEQYF
TRBD2	TRBV7-2	few	TRBJ2-5	TGTGCCAGCAGCCTAAATGCGGGAGCGGTGACCCAGTACTTC	CASSLNAGAVTQYF
TRBD2	TRBV7-9	.	TRBJ2-1	TGTGCCAGCAGCTTAATAGCGGGAGTTGCTGAGCAGTTCTTC	CASSLIAGVAEQFF
TRBD2	TRBV20-1	.	TRBJ2-1	TGCAGTGCTCCAGCGGGAGCGTACAATGAGCAGTTCTTC	CSAPAGAYNEQFF
TRBD2	TRBV27	few	TRBJ2-7	TGTGCCAGCAGTAGGCTAGCGGGAGGGTCCCCCTACGAGCAGTACTTC	CASSRLAGGSPYEQYF
TRBD1	TRBV11-2	.	TRBJ1-2	TGTGCCAGCAGCTTGGACAGGGCCTCTGGCTACACCTTC	CASSLDRASGYTF
.	TRBV20-1	few	TRBJ2-7	TGCAGTGGATTAGTGGGCGGTCCCTACGAGCAGTACTTT	CSGLVGGPYEQYF
TRBD1	TRBV19	once	TRBJ2-6	TGTGCCAGTAGATGGAGGACAGGGGGCCCCGGGGCCAACGTCCTGACTTTC	CASRWRTGGPGANVLTF
.	TRBV29-1	.	TRBJ1-2	TGCAGCGTTGACGGGACTCGGGAGGCCTATGGCTACACCTTC	CSVDGTREAYGYTF
TRBD2	TRBV6-1	.	TRBJ2-7	TGTGCCAGCAGTGAGCTTCTGGGAGCGGGAGCCGCCGAGCAGTACTTC	CASSELLGAGAAEQYF
.	TRBV10-3	few	TRBJ2-7	TGTGCCATCAGTGCATCTGCGGGGGCGAATGAGCAGTACTTC	CAISASAGANEQYF
.	TRBV20-1	.	TRBJ1-5	TGCAGTGCTAGCTCCCCGATCAGGGATCGCAATCAGCCCCAGCATTTT	CSASSPIRDRNQPQHF
TRBD1	TRBV3-1	.	TRBJ1-1	TGTGCCAGCAGCCAAGATCCGGACAGGGATAATGAAGCTTTCTTT	CASSQDPDRDNEAFF
.	TRBV5-1	.	TRBJ2-5	TGCGCCAGCAGCTTGGCCAAGAGGATGGGCCAAGAGACCCAGTACTTC	CASSLAKRMGQETQYF
.	TRBV4-2	.	TRBJ2-1	TGTGCCAGCAGCCCCTCGACAGTTTACAATGAGCAGTTCTTC	CASSPSTVYNEQFF
TRBD2	TRBV9	.	TRBJ2-7	TGTGCCAGCACCCGAACAGCGGGGGCTCCCTACGAGCAGTACTTC	CASTRTAGAPYEQYF
.	TRBV7-2	.	TRBJ1-1	TGTGCCAGCAGCTCGGAAAGGGGTGGGACCACTGAAGCTTTCTTT	CASSSERGGTTEAFF
TRBD1	TRBV5-1	.	TRBJ2-7	TGCGCCAGCAGCCGGATTGACAGGGACTCCTACGAGCAGTACTTC	CASSRIDRDSYEQYF
.	TRBV20-1	.	TRBJ2-5	TGCAGTGCCGGGAGCCCGCAAGAGACCCAGTACTTC	CSAGSPQETQYF
TRBD1	TRBV10-3	.	TRBJ2-7	TGTGCCATCAGCCCGGGACAGGGGGCGCGGGAGCAGTACTTC	CAISPGQGAREQYF
TRBD1	TRBV29-1	.	TRBJ2-7	TGCAGCGTTAGAACAGGGGACCCTCGACTCTACGAGCAGTACTTC	CSVRTGDPRLYEQYF
.	TRBV5-1	.	TRBJ2-7	TGCGCCAGCAGCTTGCAACATTACTACGAGCAGTACTTC	CASSLQHYYEQYF
.	TRBV7-2	.	TRBJ2-3	TGTGCCAGCAGACATAGTGGTGATACGCAGTATTTT	CASRHSGDTQYF
.	TRBV3-1	.	TRBJ1-6	TGTGCCAGCAGCCAAGATGCGGGAAGGAATTCACCCCTCCACTTT	CASSQDAGRNSPLHF
.	TRBV20-1	.	TRBJ2-7	TGCAGTGCTAGAGGATACCGGAACGAGCAGTACTTC	CSARGYRNEQYF
.	TRBV24-1	.	TRBJ2-5	TGTGCCACCAGTGATGGCTGGTTAAGCGGGCCCTCGGCCCAAGAGACCCAGTACTTC	CATSDGWLSGPSAQETQYF
.	TRBV20-1	.	TRBJ1-1	TGCAGTGCTAGGACAGACAGGCGTGGTGAAGCTTTCTTT	CSARTDRRGEAFF
TRBD2	TRBV7-9	.	TRBJ2-7	TGTGCCAGCAGCCCGGGACTAGCGCACGAGCAGTACTTC	CASSPGLAHEQYF
.	TRBV20-1	.	TRBJ2-7	TGCAGTGCTGGGATTGGGACCCGGGGATCCTACGAGCAGTACTTC	CSAGIGTRGSYEQYF
TRBD1	TRBV18	few	TRBJ1-2	TGTGCCAGCTCACCCGGACAGGAATATGGCTACACCTTC	CASSPGQEYGYTF
TRBD2	TRBV7-9	.	TRBJ2-5	TGTGCCAGCAGCTTAATCGGAGCGGGGGACCAAGAGACCCAGTACTTC	CASSLIGAGDQETQYF
TRBD1	TRBV20-1	few	TRBJ1-5	TGCAGTGCGAACCTACCCGGGACAGGGGATCAGCCCCAGCATTTT	CSANLPGTGDQPQHF
TRBD2	TRBV7-3	.	TRBJ2-1	TGTGCCAGCAACAAGACTAGCGGGGGGGAGCAGTTCTTC	CASNKTSGGEQFF